This T cell receptor (beta chain) was sequenced in a study of cytomegalovirus exposure and HLA in healthy donors. Findings and limits, study-wide: Follow-up analysis later connected one missense variant in DCLRE1C with trimming of TCR beta V- and J-genes. In a later analysis, at a false discovery rate of 0.05, about 17,000 TCR beta sequences matched HLA alleles.

This clone was observed once. The antigen is not known. CDR1 MDHEN and CDR2 SYDVKM come from the germline V gene. V lost 7 bases, J lost 3 bases, and 19 bases lay in between. The CDR3 consists of 16 residues. The PCR used 60 Vbeta and 13 Jbeta primers. Per the original data handling: Per a later analysis, the number of unique TCR beta chains was approximately 73 million, of which 9 million to 12 million were shared. The assay was immunoSEQ multiplex PCR, and TCRdb's table has in-frame clones only and misses some. Clone size and V and J calls were adopted from that table, with D and trimming inferred from the DNA. The profile shows fewer than 150,000 clones, about 68% of them singletons.

The sample was PBMCs. This rearrangement joins TRBV28 to TRBJ1-5, with no clear D. The clonotype was recovered from a woman in her fifties or sixties in good health and CMV-seropositive. The CDR3 DNA reads as TGTGCCAGCACCGAGATGGAGGTGGGGTCCAATCAGCCCCAGCATTTT. Translated, it gives CASTEMEVGSNQPQHF.